One sample yielded the 5 T cell receptor beta chains listed below, sequenced in a study of cytomegalovirus exposure and HLA in healthy donors. The PCR made use of 60 Vbeta and 13 Jbeta primers. Assay: immunoSEQ multiplex PCR; the TCRdb copy retains only in-frame clones and omits some. Its clone listing holds about 130,000 clones. The source material was PBMCs. The receptors were sampled from a man between 18 and 29 years old in good health and CMV-seronegative.

The chain recombines TRBV27 with TRBJ2-5; D not certain. The germline V gene encodes CDR1 MNHEY and CDR2 SMNVEV (reference sequence). This CDR3 has 11 residues. Trimming took off 6 bases at V and 3 bases at J, with 5 bases between the two ends. CDR3 bases: TGTGCCAGCAGACGGGAAGAGACCCAGTACTTC. Translation gives CASRREETQYF.

V and J are TRBV5-1 and TRBJ2-7; 9 bases agree with TRBD1. The V segment lost 0 bases and the J segment 2 bases; nucleotides outside the gene matches: 3. In germline, CDR1 is SGHRS, CDR2 YFSETQ. This CDR3 is 15 amino acids long. The CDR3 here is CASSLEGTGPYEQYF. The CDR3 bases are TGCGCCAGCAGCTTGGAAGGGACAGGGCCCTACGAGCAGTACTTC.

This chain links TRBV5-1 with TRBJ1-5; TRBD1 might be the D (5 bases). Germline V gene lookup returns CDR1 SGHRS and CDR2 YFSETQ. Trimming took 1 base from V and 5 from J, leaving 13 bases between them. The CDR3 runs 15 residues. The CDR3 region is CASSLLGGADQPQHF. In DNA, the CDR3 is TGCGCCAGCAGCTTGCTAGGTGGGGCCGATCAGCCCCAGCATTTT.

The chain links TRBV28 to TRBJ1-6; no firm D call. Trimming took 3 bases from V and 10 from J, leaving 22 bases between them. Looked up from germline, CDR1 is MDHEN and CDR2 is SYDVKM. The length of the CDR3 is 17 residues. The CDR3 here is CASSFIVRSGLGSPLHF. DNA of the CDR3: TGTGCCAGCAGTTTTATAGTTCGGAGCGGGCTTGGATCACCCCTCCACTTT.

Turning to this clone: Other DNA sequences in this sample translate to the same CDR3. The chain links TRBV10-3 to TRBJ1-2; 7 nucleotides match TRBD1. CDR3 length: 15 amino acids. CDR1 and CDR2 from the germline V gene are ENHRY and SYGVKD. Trimming at V came to 6 bases and at J to 0 bases, leaving 7 bases not matched to a gene. The CDR3, as DNA: TGTGCCATCAGCCTGCAGGGGGGCCCTAACTATGGCTACACCTTC. Encoded protein: CAISLQGGPNYGYTF.